This T cell receptor beta chain came from a study of blood T cell repertoires in COVID-19. The overall study: Samples representing acute and convalescent COVID-19 were sourced from the United States, Italy and Spain.

This CDR3 spans 19 amino acids. Germline lookup yields CDR1 SGDLS and CDR2 YYNGEE. The junction had 13 bases not matched to a gene; V was cut back by 2 bases and J by 5 bases. Per the original methods: Amplifying reference gene primers gave estimates of nucleated cell counts. Sequencing was performed with immunoSEQ multiplex PCR; in TCRdb, only in-frame clones are kept and a portion is missing. The V and J calls and clone size were taken over from that table, and D and trimming were inferred from the DNA. Of about 63,000 clones listed, about 73% are singletons. This chain joins TRBV9 and TRBJ2-2; TRBD2 matches 12 bases. The sequenced sample consisted of peripheral blood. This TCR came from an elderly woman with acute or convalescent COVID-19. This chain's CDR3 is CASSVGPGLAGIGTGELFF. The CDR3 coding sequence is TGTGCCAGCAGCGTCGGGCCCGGACTAGCGGGGATAGGGACCGGGGAGCTGTTTTTT. The full variable domain, in which reference TRBV9 and TRBJ2-2 provide the parts outside the CDR3, is DSGVTQTPKHLITATGQRVTLRCSPRSGDLSVYWYQQSLDQGLQFLIQYYNGEERAKGNILERFSAQQFPDLHSELNLSSLELGDSALYFCASSVGPGLAGIGTGELFFGEGSRLTVL.